This T cell receptor beta chain was profiled in a study of Graves' ophthalmopathy and Graves' hyperthyroidism. Study details: Specimen type is peripheral blood, obtained at initial diagnosis before any treatment.

Regarding the study as a whole: Among expanded thyroid clonotypes above 0.001 frequency, most also occurred in blood.

There are 13 residues in the CDR3. V was pared by 7 bases and J by 2 bases, with 11 bases between. Germline assignment: CDR1 LNHDA and CDR2 SQIVND (reference sequence). Investigators amplified TCR beta CDR3 regions from RNA transcripts. Second-round multiplex PCR came after a first-round RT-PCR that employed HTBI primers. TCRdb called the multiplex PCR reads again in MiXCR, with one record for every CDR3 protein. In the table there are about 620,000 distinct CDR3 sequences, about 24% of which are singletons. A remark on this clonotype: Its antigen is not known.

The V and J genes are TRBV19 and TRBJ1-1; a possible D gene is TRBD1 (5 bases). The TCR sequence derives from a woman between 18 and 30 years old with stable Graves' hyperthyroidism. Some clones in this sample may be carry-over from other donors' samples. The sequencing sample was made of peripheral blood. The CDR3 is CASTPGKNTEAFF. CDR3 coding DNA: TGTGCCAGTACACCAGGGAAAAACACTGAAGCTTTCTTT.